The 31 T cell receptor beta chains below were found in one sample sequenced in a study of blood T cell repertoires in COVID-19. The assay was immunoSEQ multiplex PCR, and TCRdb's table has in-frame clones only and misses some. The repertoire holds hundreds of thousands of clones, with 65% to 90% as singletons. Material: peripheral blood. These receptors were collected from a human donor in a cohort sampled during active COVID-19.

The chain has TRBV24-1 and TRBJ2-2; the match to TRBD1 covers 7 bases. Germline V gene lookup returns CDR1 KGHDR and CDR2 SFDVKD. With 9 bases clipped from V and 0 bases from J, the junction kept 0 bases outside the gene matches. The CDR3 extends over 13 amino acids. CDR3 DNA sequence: TGTGCCACCGGGACAGCGAACACCGGGGAGCTGTTTTTT. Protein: CATGTANTGELFF.

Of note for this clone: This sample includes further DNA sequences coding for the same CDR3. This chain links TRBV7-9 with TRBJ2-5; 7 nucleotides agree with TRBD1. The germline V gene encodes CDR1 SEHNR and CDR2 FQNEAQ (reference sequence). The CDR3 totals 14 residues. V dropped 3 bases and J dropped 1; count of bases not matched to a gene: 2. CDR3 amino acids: CASSLGTVQETQYF. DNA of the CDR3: TGTGCCAGCAGCTTGGGGACAGTCCAAGAGACCCAGTACTTC.

The CDR3 reads CASSPSGRARYEQYF. As DNA, the CDR3 is TGTGCCAGTAGCCCATCCGGGAGGGCCCGTTACGAGCAGTACTTC. The V gene is TRBV19, the J gene TRBJ2-7; 8 bases agree with TRBD2. The germline V gene has CDR1 LNHDA and CDR2 SQIVND (reference sequence). This CDR3 is built from 15 residues. With V trimmed by 6 bases and J by 4 bases, 11 bases remained unmatched.

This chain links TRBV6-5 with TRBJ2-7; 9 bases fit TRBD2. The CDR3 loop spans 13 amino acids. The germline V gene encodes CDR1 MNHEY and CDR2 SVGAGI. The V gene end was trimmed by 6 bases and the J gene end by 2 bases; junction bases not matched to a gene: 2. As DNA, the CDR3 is TGTGCCAGCAGGGGACTAGCCACCTACGAGCAGTACTTC. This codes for CASRGLATYEQYF.

CDR3 nucleotide sequence: TGTGCCAGCAGTCTCGACAGGGCCTCTGGAAACACCATATATTTT. This encodes CASSLDRASGNTIYF. The gene calls are TRBV2 and TRBJ1-3; TRBD1 agrees at 7 bases. The germline V gene encodes CDR1 SNHLY and CDR2 FYNNEI. CDR3 length: 15 amino acids. After removal of 5 bases from V and 0 bases from J, the junction contained 4 bases not matched to a gene.

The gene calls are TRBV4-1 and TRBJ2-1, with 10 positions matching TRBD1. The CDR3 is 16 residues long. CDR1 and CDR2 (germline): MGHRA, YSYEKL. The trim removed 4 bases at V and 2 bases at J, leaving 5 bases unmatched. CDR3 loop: CASSRAGTGAYNEQFF. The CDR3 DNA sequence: TGCGCCAGCAGCCGCGCCGGGACAGGGGCCTACAATGAGCAGTTCTTC.

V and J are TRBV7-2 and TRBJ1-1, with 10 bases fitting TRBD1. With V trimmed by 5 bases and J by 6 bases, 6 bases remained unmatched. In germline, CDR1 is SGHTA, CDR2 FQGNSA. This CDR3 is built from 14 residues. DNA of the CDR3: TGTGCCAGCAGCACGGGACAGGGGAGCGCTGAAGCTTTCTTT. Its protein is CASSTGQGSAEAFF.

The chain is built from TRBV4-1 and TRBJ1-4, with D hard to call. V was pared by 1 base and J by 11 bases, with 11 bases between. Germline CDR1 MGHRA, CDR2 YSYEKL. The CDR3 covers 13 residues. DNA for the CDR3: TGCGCCAGCAGCCAAGCCCGGTTCTGGAAACTGTTTTTT. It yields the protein CASSQARFWKLFF.

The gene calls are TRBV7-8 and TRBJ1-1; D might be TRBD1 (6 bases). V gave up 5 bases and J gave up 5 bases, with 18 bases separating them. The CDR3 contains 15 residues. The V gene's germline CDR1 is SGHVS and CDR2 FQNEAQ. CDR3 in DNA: TGTGCCAGCAGCCCGGAACCGACAGGCGGAACTGAAGCTTTCTTT. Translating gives CASSPEPTGGTEAFF.

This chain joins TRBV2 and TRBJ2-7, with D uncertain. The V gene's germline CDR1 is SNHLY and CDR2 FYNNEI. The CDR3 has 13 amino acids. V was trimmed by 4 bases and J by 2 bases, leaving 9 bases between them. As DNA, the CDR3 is TGTGCCAGCAGTGCTAATGGAGCCTACGAGCAGTACTTC. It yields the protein CASSANGAYEQYF.

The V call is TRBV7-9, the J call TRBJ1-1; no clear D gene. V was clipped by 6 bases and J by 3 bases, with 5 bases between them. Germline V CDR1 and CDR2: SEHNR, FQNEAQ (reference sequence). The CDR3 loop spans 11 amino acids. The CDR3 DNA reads TGTGCCAGCAGATCAGACACTGAAGCTTTCTTT. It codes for CASRSDTEAFF.

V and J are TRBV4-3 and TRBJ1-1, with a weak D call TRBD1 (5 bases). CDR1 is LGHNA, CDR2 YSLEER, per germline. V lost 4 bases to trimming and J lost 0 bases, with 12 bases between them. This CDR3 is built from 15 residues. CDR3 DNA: TGCGCCAGCAGCCCAAGCGGGGGGATGAACACTGAAGCTTTCTTT. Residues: CASSPSGGMNTEAFF.

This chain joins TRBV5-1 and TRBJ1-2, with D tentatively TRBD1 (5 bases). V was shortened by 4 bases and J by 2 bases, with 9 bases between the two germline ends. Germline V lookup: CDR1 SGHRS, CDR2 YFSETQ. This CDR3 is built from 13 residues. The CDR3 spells CASSQDTNYGYTF. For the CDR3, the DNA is TGCGCCAGCAGCCAGGACACGAACTATGGCTACACCTTC.

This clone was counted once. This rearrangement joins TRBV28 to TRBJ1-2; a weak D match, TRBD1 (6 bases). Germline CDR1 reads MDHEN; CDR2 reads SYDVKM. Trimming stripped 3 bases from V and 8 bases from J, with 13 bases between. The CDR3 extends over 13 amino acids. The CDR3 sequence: CASSFFRGAGYTF. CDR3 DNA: TGTGCCAGCAGTTTCTTCAGGGGTGCCGGCTACACCTTC.

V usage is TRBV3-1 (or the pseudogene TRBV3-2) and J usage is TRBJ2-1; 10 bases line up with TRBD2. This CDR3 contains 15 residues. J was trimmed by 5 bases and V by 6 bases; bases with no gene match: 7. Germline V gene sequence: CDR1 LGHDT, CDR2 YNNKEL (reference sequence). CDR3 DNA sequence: TGTGCCAGCAGTTATCTAGCGGGAGTTAACAATGAGCAGTTCTTC. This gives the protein CASSYLAGVNNEQFF.

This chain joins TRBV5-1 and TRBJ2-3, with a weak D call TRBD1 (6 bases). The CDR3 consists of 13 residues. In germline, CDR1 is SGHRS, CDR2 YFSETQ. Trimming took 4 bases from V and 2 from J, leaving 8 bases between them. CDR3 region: CASSRDTTDTQYF. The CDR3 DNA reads TGCGCCAGCAGCCGGGACACCACAGATACGCAGTATTTT.

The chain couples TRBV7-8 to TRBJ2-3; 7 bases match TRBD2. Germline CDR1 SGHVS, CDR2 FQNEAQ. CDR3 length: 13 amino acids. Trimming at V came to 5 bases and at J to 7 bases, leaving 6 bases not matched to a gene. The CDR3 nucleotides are TGTGCCAGCAGCCGACTAGCACAGAATACGCAGTATTTT. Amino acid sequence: CASSRLAQNTQYF.

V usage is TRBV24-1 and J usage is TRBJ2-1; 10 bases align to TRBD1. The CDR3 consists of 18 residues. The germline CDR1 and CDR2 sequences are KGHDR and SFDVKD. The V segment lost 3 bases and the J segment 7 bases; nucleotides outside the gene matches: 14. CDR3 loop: CATSDLPGTGDSRNEQFF. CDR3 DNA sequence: TGTGCCACCAGTGATCTACCCGGGACAGGGGATTCGAGGAATGAGCAGTTCTTC.

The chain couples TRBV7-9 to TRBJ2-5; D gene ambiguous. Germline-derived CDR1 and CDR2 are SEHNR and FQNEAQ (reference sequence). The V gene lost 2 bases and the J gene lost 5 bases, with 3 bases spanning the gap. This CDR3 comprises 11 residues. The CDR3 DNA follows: TGTGCCAGCAGCTTATCGGAGACCCAGTACTTC. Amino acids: CASSLSETQYF. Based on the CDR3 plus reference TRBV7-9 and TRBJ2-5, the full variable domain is DTGVSQNPRHKITKRGQNVTFRCDPISEHNRLYWYRQTLGQGPEFLTYFQNEAQLEKSRLLSDRFSAERPKGSFSTLEIQRTEQGDSAMYLCASSLSETQYFGPGTRLLVL.

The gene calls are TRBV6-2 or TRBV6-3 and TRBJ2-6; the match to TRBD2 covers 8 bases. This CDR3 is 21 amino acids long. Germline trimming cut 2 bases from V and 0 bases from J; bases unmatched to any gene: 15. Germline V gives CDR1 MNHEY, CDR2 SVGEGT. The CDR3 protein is CASSYLIPSSGLISGANVLTF. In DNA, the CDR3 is TGTGCCAGCAGTTACCTTATCCCCTCTAGCGGGCTCATCTCTGGGGCCAACGTCCTGACTTTC.

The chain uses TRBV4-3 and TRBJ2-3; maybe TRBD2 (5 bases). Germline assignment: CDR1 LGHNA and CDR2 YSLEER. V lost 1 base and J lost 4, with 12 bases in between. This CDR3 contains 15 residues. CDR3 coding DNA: TGCGCCAGCAGCCAAGGGGTGTGGGAGTCAGATACGCAGTATTTT. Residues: CASSQGVWESDTQYF.

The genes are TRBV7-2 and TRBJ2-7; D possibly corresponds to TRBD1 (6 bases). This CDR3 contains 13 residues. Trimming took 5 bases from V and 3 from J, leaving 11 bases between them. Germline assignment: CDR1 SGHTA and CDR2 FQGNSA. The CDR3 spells CASSKWDNYEQYF. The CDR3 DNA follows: TGTGCCAGCAGCAAATGGGACAACTACGAGCAGTACTTC.

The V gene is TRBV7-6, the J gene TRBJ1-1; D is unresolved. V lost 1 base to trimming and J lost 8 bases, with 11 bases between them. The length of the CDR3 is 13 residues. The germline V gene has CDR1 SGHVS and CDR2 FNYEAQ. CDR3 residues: CASSLDSRSEAFF. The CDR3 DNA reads TGTGCCAGCAGCTTAGATTCTCGGTCAGAAGCTTTCTTT.

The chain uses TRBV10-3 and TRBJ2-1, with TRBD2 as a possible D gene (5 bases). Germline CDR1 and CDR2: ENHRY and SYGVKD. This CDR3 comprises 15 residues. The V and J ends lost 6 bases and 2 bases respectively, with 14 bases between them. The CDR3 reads CAIRGEGFAYNEQFF. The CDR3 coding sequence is TGTGCCATCAGGGGAGAGGGTTTTGCCTACAATGAGCAGTTCTTC.

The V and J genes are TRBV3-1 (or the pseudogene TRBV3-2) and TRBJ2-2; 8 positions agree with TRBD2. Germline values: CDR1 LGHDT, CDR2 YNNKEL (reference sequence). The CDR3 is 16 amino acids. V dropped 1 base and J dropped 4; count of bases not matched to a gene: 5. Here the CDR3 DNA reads TGTGCCAGCAGCCAAGGGGATAGCGGGGTCACCGGGGAGCTGTTTTTT. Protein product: CASSQGDSGVTGELFF.

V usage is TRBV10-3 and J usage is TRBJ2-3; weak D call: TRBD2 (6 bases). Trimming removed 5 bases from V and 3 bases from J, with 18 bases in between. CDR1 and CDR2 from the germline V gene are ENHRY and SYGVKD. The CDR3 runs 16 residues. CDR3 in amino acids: CAISPSIGRGTDTQYF. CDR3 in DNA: TGTGCCATCAGTCCGAGCATCGGGAGAGGAACAGATACGCAGTATTTT.

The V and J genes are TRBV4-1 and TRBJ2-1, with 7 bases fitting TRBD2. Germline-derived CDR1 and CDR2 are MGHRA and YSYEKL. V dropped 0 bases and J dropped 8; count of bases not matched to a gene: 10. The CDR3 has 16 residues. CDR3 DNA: TGCGCCAGCAGCCAAGATCTAGGCGGGAGAGGCGATGAGCAGTTCTTC. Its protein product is CASSQDLGGRGDEQFF.

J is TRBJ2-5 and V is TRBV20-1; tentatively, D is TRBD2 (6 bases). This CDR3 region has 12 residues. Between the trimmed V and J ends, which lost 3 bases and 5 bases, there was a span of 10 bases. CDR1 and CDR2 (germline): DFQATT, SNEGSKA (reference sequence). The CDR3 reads CSASTGVETQYF. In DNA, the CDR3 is TGCAGTGCTAGTACGGGAGTTGAGACCCAGTACTTC.

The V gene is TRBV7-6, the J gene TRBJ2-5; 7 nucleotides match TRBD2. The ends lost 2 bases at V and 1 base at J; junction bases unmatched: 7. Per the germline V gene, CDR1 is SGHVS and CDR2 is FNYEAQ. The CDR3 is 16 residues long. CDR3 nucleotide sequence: TGTGCCAGCAGCTTATGGGGAGGGAAAGGCCAAGAGACCCAGTACTTC. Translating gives CASSLWGGKGQETQYF.

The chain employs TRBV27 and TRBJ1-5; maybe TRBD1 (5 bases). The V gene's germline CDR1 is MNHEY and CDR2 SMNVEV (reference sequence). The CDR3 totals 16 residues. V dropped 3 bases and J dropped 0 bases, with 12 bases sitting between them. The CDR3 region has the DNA TGTGCCAGCAGTTTGGAGGGGTATCCTAGCAATCAGCCCCAGCATTTT. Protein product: CASSLEGYPSNQPQHF.

This CDR3 is CASSTGSTDTQYF. Here the CDR3 DNA reads TGTGCCAGCAGCACTGGTAGCACAGATACGCAGTATTTT. The chain employs TRBV7-2 and TRBJ2-3; unclear D gene. CDR3 length: 13 residues. With 5 bases removed from V and 0 bases from J, the gap between germline ends came to 6 bases. The germline V gene has CDR1 SGHTA and CDR2 FQGNSA.